This T cell receptor beta chain was documented in a study of OX40 agonist ivuxolimab in advanced cancers. Study as a whole: Patients received intravenous ivuxolimab every 2 weeks at 0.01 to 10 mg/kg.

The assay was immunoSEQ multiplex PCR, and TCRdb's table has in-frame clones only and misses some. The top ten hold around 10% of the sample, which has tens of thousands of clones, approximately 84% seen once. Samples of blood were obtained at baseline, on cycle 4 day 1, and on cycle 7 day 1. Findings of the study overall: Fewer expanded clones were found on average in CD4+ than in CD8+ T cells.

A note on this clone: What it recognizes is unknown.

The V gene end was trimmed by 3 bases and the J gene end by 6 bases; junction bases not matched to a gene: 5. Germline CDR1 and CDR2: SGHTA and FQGNSA. CDR3 length: 14 amino acids. The chain combines TRBV7-2 with TRBJ2-1, with TRBD1 matching 7 bases. The receptor was isolated from an adult with an advanced solid tumor such as melanoma, head and neck, liver or kidney cancer. This specimen was CD4+ or CD8+ T cells sorted from blood, taken in a trial of the OX40 agonist ivuxolimab. CDR3 amino acids: CASSLGQTRNEQFF. In nucleotides, the CDR3 is TGTGCCAGCAGCTTGGGACAGACCCGCAATGAGCAGTTCTTC.